Listed below are T cell receptor beta chains from one sample, sequenced in a study of blood T cells in healthy people across ages. TCRdb re-analysed the 5' RACE reads in MiXCR, keeping a single row per CDR3 protein. The sample yields 350,000 to 450,000 distinct CDR3 sequences, about half seen once. Sequencing used blood. These receptors originate from a man aged 60 to 75 in good health. CDR3s include the opening cysteine and the closing phenylalanine or tryptophan. Clone size is given for some rows only: seen once, a few or many times, or a class if the clone is expanded.

clone size: .; V gene: TRBV11-1; CDR3 protein: CTSSLTPYEQYF
clone size: .; V gene: TRBV15; CDR3 protein: CATSRDGWRAEGDASGEKNEQFF
clone size: once; V gene: TRBV4-2; CDR3 protein: CASSQEGGGYGHTF
clone size: .; V gene: TRBV4-3; CDR3 protein: CASSQEGTPAYEQYF
clone size: few; V gene: TRBV10-3; CDR3 protein: CAIGEGGSSYNEQFF
clone size: few; V gene: TRBV5-1; CDR3 protein: CASSLGRRTDTQYF
clone size: once; V gene: TRBV7-2; CDR3 protein: CASSLARRDTEAFF
clone size: once; V gene: TRBV28; CDR3 protein: CASSSEREFLDTQYF
clone size: few; V gene: TRBV20-1; CDR3 protein: CSARVPSGLTDTQYF
clone size: .; V gene: TRBV6-1; CDR3 protein: CAITPRGTSGRGPDTQYF
clone size: .; V gene: TRBV20-1; CDR3 protein: CSARGARGAYEQYF
clone size: few; V gene: TRBV20-1; CDR3 protein: CSASGASGAYEQYF
clone size: .; V gene: TRBV10-3; CDR3 protein: CAFSGRNSDSYNEQFF
clone size: many; V gene: TRBV4-3; CDR3 protein: CASSQDHIPSGLSYEQYF
clone size: .; V gene: TRBV5-1; CDR3 protein: CASSLTDRPGGGYTF
clone size: few; V gene: TRBV9; CDR3 protein: CASSGEALAFTDTQYF
clone size: .; V gene: TRBV5-1; CDR3 protein: CASSLVGGGYVRTNNEQFF
clone size: .; V gene: TRBV4-3; CDR3 protein: CASSQRGTSERPGEQYF
clone size: .; V gene: TRBV12-5; CDR3 protein: CASGFHNALAGELFF
clone size: .; V gene: TRBV9; CDR3 protein: CASSPTSGRFHEQYF
clone size: .; V gene: TRBV3-1; CDR3 protein: CASSQDSIYGYTF
clone size: .; V gene: TRBV28; CDR3 protein: CASSSRVSEAFF
clone size: few; V gene: TRBV27; CDR3 protein: CASSSVVLGEQFF
clone size: .; V gene: TRBV7-2; CDR3 protein: CASSVGITDTQYF